The 10 T cell receptor beta chains presented below share a single source sample, sequenced in a study of CD8+ T cells in alopecia areata. Isolated RNA was reverse transcribed into cDNA used as the sequencing template. TCRdb's table, derived via immunoSEQ multiplex PCR, lists solely in-frame clones and lacks some. Of roughly 150,000 clones listed, around 58% were seen once; the top ten hold nearly 6.5%. The sample was CD4+ T cells sorted from blood, taken at week 0. The receptor source for this set is a human donor with alopecia areata.

The CDR3, as DNA: TGTGCCAGCAGCATGAATGCGGATGCGAACACTGAAGCTTTCTTT. Translation gives CASSMNADANTEAFF. The genes are TRBV9 and TRBJ1-1, with D unresolved. V lost 4 bases and J 1 base, leaving 14 bases between the germline ends. This CDR3 has 15 amino acids. Germline CDR1 SGDLS, CDR2 YYNGEE.

The chain recombines TRBV4-1 with TRBJ2-5, with D perhaps matching TRBD1 (5 bases). Germline V gene data show CDR1 as MGHRA and CDR2 as YSYEKL. Trimming left V 1 base short and J 3 bases short, with 9 bases between. CDR3 length equals 14 residues. The CDR3 coding sequence is TGCGCCAGCAGCCAAGGCCTCAGGGAAGAGACCCAGTACTTC. This gives the protein CASSQGLREETQYF.

This clone qualifies as medium-sized. The genes are TRBV5-4 and TRBJ2-2; 7 bases are shared with TRBD2. The CDR3 contains 15 residues. In germline, CDR1 is SGHNT, CDR2 YYREEE (reference sequence). The V gene end was trimmed by 0 bases and the J gene end by 3 bases; junction bases not matched to a gene: 2. The CDR3 protein is CASSLGRGDTGELFF. Written as DNA, the CDR3 is TGTGCCAGCAGCTTGGGCCGGGGGGACACCGGGGAGCTGTTTTTT.

J is TRBJ2-7 and V is TRBV4-3, with 7 bases matching TRBD1. With V trimmed by 0 bases and J by 1 base, 3 bases remained unmatched. CDR1 is LGHNA, CDR2 YSLEER, per germline. The CDR3 totals 15 residues. CDR3 in amino acids: CASSQEPQGSYEQYF. The CDR3 bases are TGCGCCAGCAGCCAAGAGCCACAGGGGTCCTACGAGCAGTACTTC.

This clone was detected once. The V call is TRBV7-2, the J call TRBJ2-3; TRBD2 aligns across 16 bases. Germline values: CDR1 SGHTA, CDR2 FQGNSA. The CDR3 contains 17 residues. The trim removed 5 bases at V and 4 bases at J, leaving 6 bases unmatched. CDR3 DNA sequence: TGTGCCAGCAGCCTAGGGACTAGCGGGGGGGCCCCAGATACGCAGTATTTT. Amino acids: CASSLGTSGGAPDTQYF.

The J gene is TRBJ2-5, the V gene TRBV7-9; 10 bases agree with TRBD2. Germline CDR1 and CDR2: SEHNR and FQNEAQ (reference sequence). The CDR3 contains 15 residues. Losses at the gene ends were 4 bases for V and 4 bases for J; bases not matched to a gene: 6. The CDR3 sequence is CASSSQRGGIETQYF. The CDR3 nucleotides are TGTGCCAGCAGCTCCCAGCGGGGGGGCATAGAGACCCAGTACTTC.

This chain joins TRBV18 and TRBJ1-5; the D is unclear. Germline CDR1 reads KGHSH; CDR2 reads LQKENI. This CDR3 contains 14 residues. Trimming removed 6 bases at V and 2 bases at J, with 11 bases between. DNA of the CDR3: TGTGCCAGCTCCATGGCGGCGGGCAATCAGCCCCAGCATTTT. Amino acid sequence: CASSMAAGNQPQHF.

V is TRBV28 and J is TRBJ2-7; 11 bases align to TRBD1. V lost 6 bases and J lost 3; bases outside the gene matches: 10. This CDR3 region has 16 residues. Per the germline V gene, CDR1 is MDHEN and CDR2 is SYDVKM. CDR3 nucleotide sequence: TGTGCCAGCAGGGGAGCCGGGACAGGGGGTTACTACGAGCAGTACTTC. It encodes CASRGAGTGGYYEQYF.

J is TRBJ1-5 and V is TRBV23-1; D remains unclear. TRBV23-1 belongs to the ORF category, with a function that is uncertain. V lost 2 bases and J lost 0, with 5 bases in between. The CDR3 consists of 14 residues. The CDR3 protein is CASSQQYSNQPQHF. In DNA, the CDR3 is TGCGCCAGCAGTCAACAGTATAGCAATCAGCCCCAGCATTTT.

The chain uses TRBV7-2 and TRBJ2-5, with TRBD1 matching over 9 bases. Germline V gene sequence: CDR1 SGHTA, CDR2 FQGNSA. With 5 bases clipped from V and 4 bases from J, the junction kept 5 bases outside the gene matches. The CDR3 covers 14 residues. The CDR3 region is CASSQGQGGETQYF. DNA for the CDR3: TGTGCCAGCAGCCAGGGACAGGGAGGAGAGACCCAGTACTTC.